This T cell receptor beta chain was recovered during a study of blood T cell repertoires in COVID-19. The wider study: Whether acute or convalescent, the COVID-19 samples came from the United States, Italy and Spain. T cells, B-cell-depleted T cells, or PBMCs supplied cDNA or gDNA.

As handled by the study authors: Quantification of nucleated cells was approximated via reference gene primer amplification. Method: immunoSEQ multiplex PCR; TCRdb's copy keeps in-frame clones and lacks some. That table supplies the V and J calls and clone size; D and trimming were determined from the DNA. The table shows 180,000 or so clones, with 70% to 90% occurring only once. Between the trimmed V and J ends, which lost 6 bases and 0 bases, there was a span of 6 bases. The CDR3 has 13 amino acids. Germline V lookup: CDR1 SGHVS, CDR2 FQNEAQ. The material sequenced was peripheral blood. The receptor's source is a woman over 75 with acute or convalescent COVID-19. This rearrangement joins TRBV7-8 to TRBJ2-4, with D possibly TRBD2 on 6 matching bases. The chain's CDR3 is CASRGLAKNIQYF. CDR3 bases: TGTGCCAGCAGGGGACTAGCCAAAAACATTCAGTACTTC.